Listed here are 31 T cell receptor beta chains from one sample, sequenced in a study of T cell responses to AZD1222 COVID-19 vaccine. TCRdb's table, derived via immunoSEQ multiplex PCR, lists solely in-frame clones and lacks some. The repertoire holds around 71,000 clones, with 70% to 85% as singletons. Sequenced here: peripheral blood, sampled on day 0 of AZD1222 vaccination. The origin of the receptors is an adult in good health.

The rearrangement uses TRBV30 and TRBJ1-2; no clear D. Germline V gene data show CDR1 as GTSNPN and CDR2 as SVGIG (reference sequence). CDR3 length equals 13 residues. V lost 0 bases and J lost 7, with 12 bases in between. CDR3 nucleotides: TGTGCCTGGAGTGTACGGCCCGAGCGTGGCTACACCTTC. Protein product: CAWSVRPERGYTF.

The chain links TRBV7-9 to TRBJ2-7; 9 bases match TRBD1. The CDR3 is made up of 12 amino acids. V shed 7 bases, J shed 9 bases, and the junction held 7 bases outside the gene matches. Germline V lookup: CDR1 SEHNR, CDR2 FQNEAQ (reference sequence). The CDR3 nucleotides read TGTGCCAGCAAGACCGGGACAGGGTCGCAGTACTTC. Protein: CASKTGTGSQYF.

This clone came up once. CDR3 nucleotides: TGTGCCAGCAGCCAGGGACTAGCGGCTTACGAGCAGTACTTC. This encodes CASSQGLAAYEQYF. The chain links TRBV3-1 (or the pseudogene TRBV3-2) to TRBJ2-7; 11 positions match TRBD2. The J segment lost 4 bases and the V segment lost 3 bases, leaving 2 bases of the junction unmatched. The CDR3 sequence is 14 residues long. CDR1 LGHDT and CDR2 YNNKEL come from the germline V gene (reference sequence).

The V gene is TRBV2, the J gene TRBJ1-2; 8 positions agree with TRBD1. V lost 3 bases to trimming and J lost 7 bases; unmatched junction nucleotides: 10. This CDR3 region has 15 residues. The germline V gene has CDR1 SNHLY and CDR2 FYNNEI. The CDR3 here is CASSEVGGTGGGYTF. In DNA, the CDR3 is TGTGCCAGCAGTGAGGTGGGAGGGACAGGTGGTGGCTACACCTTC.

The V gene is TRBV18, the J gene TRBJ2-2, with a tentative D call TRBD1 (6 bases). Looked up from germline, CDR1 is KGHSH and CDR2 is LQKENI. V lost 3 bases, J lost 5 bases, and 13 bases lay in between. This CDR3 is built from 15 residues. The DNA for the CDR3 is TGTGCCAGCTCACCGGACAGCTACCTTACCGGGGAGCTGTTTTTT. Its protein is CASSPDSYLTGELFF.

The genes are TRBV12-3 or TRBV12-4 and TRBJ1-1; D call uncertain. Trimming took 3 bases from V and 0 from J, leaving 2 bases between them. The CDR3 runs to 12 residues. DNA of the CDR3: TGTGCCAGCAGTTTGCTGAACACTGAAGCTTTCTTT. Translated: CASSLLNTEAFF.

The chain couples TRBV12-3 or TRBV12-4 to TRBJ1-2, with D tentatively TRBD1 (5 bases). The V and J ends lost 6 bases and 3 bases respectively, with 11 bases between them. This CDR3 is built from 13 residues. The CDR3 loop reads CASSSAGDYGYTF. The DNA of the CDR3 is TGTGCCAGCAGCTCGGCGGGGGACTATGGCTACACCTTC.

The CDR3 loop reads CASTETGNSNQPQHF. The CDR3 DNA is TGTGCCAGCACCGAGACAGGGAATAGCAATCAGCCCCAGCATTTT. This chain joins TRBV27 and TRBJ1-5; 7 bases align to TRBD1. This CDR3 is built from 15 residues. After removal of 7 bases from V and 0 bases from J, the junction contained 6 bases not matched to a gene. Looked up from germline, CDR1 is MNHEY and CDR2 is SMNVEV (reference sequence).

About this clone itself: At one end the junction does not follow the germline gene, possibly because of a read error. This same CDR3 is encoded by further DNA sequences in the sample. The chain is built from TRBV6-2 or TRBV6-3 and TRBJ2-2; D could derive from TRBD1 or TRBD2 (5 bases each). The CDR3 totals 17 residues. CDR1 and CDR2 (germline): MNHEY, SVGEGT. CDR3 nucleotide sequence: TGTGCCAGCAGTTCCACCTCCGGGACGGAGCACACCGGAGAGCTGTTTTTT. Translating gives CASSSTSGTEHTGELFF.

The chain recombines TRBV2 with TRBJ1-4, with D perhaps TRBD1 (5 bases). The CDR3 spans 15 residues. In germline, CDR1 is SNHLY, CDR2 FYNNEI. Trimming shortened V by 4 bases and J by 4 bases, and 13 bases separated the two germline ends. CDR3 region: CASSVAGTINEKLFF. The CDR3 bases are TGTGCCAGCAGTGTCGCAGGGACGATTAATGAAAAACTGTTTTTT.

This clone was observed a single time. V gene TRBV4-3 combines with J gene TRBJ2-7; 10 bases are shared with TRBD1. CDR1 is LGHNA and CDR2 is YSLEER in the germline V gene. With V trimmed by 4 bases and J by 7 bases, 7 bases remained unmatched. The CDR3 is 14 residues long. The CDR3 reads CASSLGTGAGEQYF. The CDR3 nucleotides read TGCGCCAGCAGCCTCGGGACAGGGGCGGGTGAGCAGTACTTC.

The chain recombines TRBV19 with TRBJ1-1; D unclear. The germline V gene has CDR1 LNHDA and CDR2 SQIVND (reference sequence). The V and J ends lost 5 bases and 1 base respectively, with 8 bases between them. The CDR3 covers 13 residues. The DNA for the CDR3 is TGTGCCAGTAGTGAACAACAGAACACTGAAGCTTTCTTT. This codes for CASSEQQNTEAFF. The variable domain in full, with the rest retrieved from reference TRBV19 and TRBJ1-1, is DGGITQSPKYLFRKEGQNVTLSCEQNLNHDAMYWYRQDPGQGLRLIYYSQIVNDFQKGDIAEGYSVSREKKESFPLTVTSAQKNPTAFYLCASSEQQNTEAFFGQGTRLTVV.

This clone appeared a single time. J is TRBJ2-3 and V is TRBV29-1; 13 bases are a match to TRBD2. CDR1 is SQVTM and CDR2 is ANQGSEA in the germline V gene. The CDR3 contains 22 residues. With V trimmed by 1 base and J by 4 bases, 23 bases remained unmatched. This chain's CDR3 is CSVEGGTETSGGPISGPDTQYF. The CDR3 region has the DNA TGCAGCGTTGAAGGAGGTACCGAGACTAGCGGGGGGCCCATTTCGGGGCCAGATACGCAGTATTTT.

The J gene is TRBJ2-1, the V gene TRBV30; TRBD1 is a possible D gene (6 bases). The germline V gene encodes CDR1 GTSNPN and CDR2 SVGIG (reference sequence). The CDR3 totals 13 residues. The V end lost 4 bases, the J end lost 3 bases, and 10 bases lay between the germline ends. CDR3 nucleotide sequence: TGTGCCTGGACCTCGGGACACTACAATGAGCAGTTCTTC. It specifies CAWTSGHYNEQFF.

This rearrangement joins TRBV6-2 or TRBV6-3 to TRBJ1-2, with D possibly being TRBD1 (5 bases). Germline V gene sequence: CDR1 MNHEY, CDR2 SVGEGT. The CDR3 has 14 amino acids. V dropped 6 bases and J dropped 2 bases, with 13 bases sitting between them. The CDR3 loop is CASSGTLGNYGYTF. DNA of the CDR3: TGTGCCAGCAGCGGGACGTTGGGGAACTATGGCTACACCTTC.

This clone was found a few times. Other DNA sequences of this sample code for an identical CDR3. The V and J genes are TRBV7-8 and TRBJ2-2; no clear D. V lost 5 bases and J lost 5, with 6 bases in between. The CDR3 is made up of 12 amino acids. Germline V gene sequence: CDR1 SGHVS, CDR2 FQNEAQ. The CDR3 sequence is CASSPDTGELFF. The DNA for the CDR3 is TGTGCCAGCAGCCCGGATACCGGGGAGCTGTTTTTT.

The genes are TRBV29-1 and TRBJ1-2, with D perhaps TRBD1 (5 bases). V was pared by 7 bases and J by 3 bases, with 9 bases between. The CDR3 totals 11 residues. Germline values: CDR1 SQVTM, CDR2 ANQGSEA. The CDR3 is CSDGGYYGYTF. The CDR3 DNA sequence: TGCAGCGACGGGGGTTACTATGGCTACACCTTC.

The chain recombines TRBV5-1 with TRBJ1-4; D unresolved. Germline assignment: CDR1 SGHRS and CDR2 YFSETQ. The CDR3 is 11 amino acids. Trimming stripped 0 bases from V and 8 bases from J, with 2 bases between. CDR3 protein: CASSLGEKLFF. For the CDR3, the DNA is TGCGCCAGCAGCTTGGGAGAAAAACTGTTTTTT. Based on the CDR3 plus reference TRBV5-1 and TRBJ1-4, the full variable domain is KAGVTQTPRYLIKTRGQQVTLSCSPISGHRSVSWYQQTPGQGLQFLFEYFSETQRNKGNFPGRFSGRQFSNSRSEMNVSTLELGDSALYLCASSLGEKLFFGSGTQLSVL.

This clone came up a few times. The chain joins TRBV19 to TRBJ1-1; D ambiguous. The germline V gene has CDR1 LNHDA and CDR2 SQIVND (reference sequence). V was clipped by 1 base and J by 3 bases, with 6 bases between them. CDR3 length equals 13 residues. CDR3 region: CASSIGRHTEAFF. The CDR3 DNA is TGTGCCAGTAGTATAGGGAGGCACACTGAAGCTTTCTTT.

The J gene is TRBJ1-5, the V gene TRBV11-3, with unresolved D. The CDR3 covers 15 residues. Germline assignment: CDR1 SGHNT and CDR2 YENEEA. The ends were cut back, 2 bases at V and 0 bases at J, with 8 bases in the middle. CDR3 protein: CASSLFGFSNQPQHF. In DNA form, the CDR3 reads TGTGCCAGCAGCTTATTTGGGTTTAGCAATCAGCCCCAGCATTTT.

The J gene is TRBJ2-5, the V gene TRBV7-9; D ambiguous. This CDR3 has 13 residues. V lost 1 base and J lost 5, with 8 bases in between. CDR1 and CDR2 from the germline V gene are SEHNR and FQNEAQ (reference sequence). Written as DNA, the CDR3 is TGTGCCAGCAGCTTAGTTTCTAGGGAGACCCAGTACTTC. As protein: CASSLVSRETQYF.

V and J are TRBV19 and TRBJ1-2, with TRBD1 as a possible D gene (6 bases). Trimming took 4 bases from V and 2 from J, leaving 11 bases between them. This CDR3 has 14 amino acids. CDR1 LNHDA and CDR2 SQIVND come from the germline V gene (reference sequence). Here the CDR3 DNA reads TGTGCCAGTAGTACTCCGACAGGAAACTATGGCTACACCTTC. This codes for CASSTPTGNYGYTF. Using reference TRBV19 and TRBJ1-2 for the parts outside the CDR3, the full variable domain is DGGITQSPKYLFRKEGQNVTLSCEQNLNHDAMYWYRQDPGQGLRLIYYSQIVNDFQKGDIAEGYSVSREKKESFPLTVTSAQKNPTAFYLCASSTPTGNYGYTFGSGTRLTVV.

This chain connects TRBV5-4 to TRBJ1-1, with D perhaps TRBD1 (5 bases). Germline CDR1 and CDR2: SGHNT and YYREEE (reference sequence). V lost 2 bases and J 1 base, leaving 9 bases between the germline ends. There are 14 residues in the CDR3. The CDR3 nucleotides are TGTGCCAGCAGCTTTACCACAGGGAACACTGAAGCTTTCTTT. Translated, it gives CASSFTTGNTEAFF.

The chain couples TRBV4-3 to TRBJ2-3; tentative D call: TRBD2 (6 bases). The ends were cut back, 3 bases at V and 0 bases at J, with 19 bases in the middle. The CDR3 length is 18 residues. Germline V gene data show CDR1 as LGHNA and CDR2 as YSLEER. DNA for the CDR3: TGCGCCAGCAGCCAGACGGCCAGGAGGGAATCTAGCACAGATACGCAGTATTTT. Translating it yields CASSQTARRESSTDTQYF.

The chain couples TRBV7-2 to TRBJ2-3, with D perhaps given as TRBD1 or TRBD2 (6 bases each). The CDR3 spans 15 residues. Trimming removed 4 bases from V and 2 bases from J, with 13 bases in between. In germline, CDR1 is SGHTA, CDR2 FQGNSA. The CDR3 region is CASSSAGQLTDTQYF. For the CDR3, the DNA is TGTGCCAGCAGCTCCGCGGGACAACTCACAGATACGCAGTATTTT.

As for this clone: At one end, the junction sequence differs from germline, possibly due to a read error. V usage is TRBV25-1 and J usage is TRBJ1-6; weak D call: TRBD1 (5 bases). The CDR3 is 15 residues long. CDR1 is MGHDK, CDR2 SYGVNS, per germline. The CDR3 region has the DNA TGTGCCAGCAGTAGGGGACTATCCTCTAATTCACCCCTCCACTTT. It yields the protein CASSRGLSSNSPLHF.

In this sample, this clone turned up a few times. The chain joins TRBV4-3 to TRBJ1-2; D is undetermined. Germline assignment: CDR1 LGHNA and CDR2 YSLEER. The ends were cut back, 0 bases at V and 3 bases at J, with 11 bases in the middle. The CDR3 has 15 residues. CDR3 loop: CASSQDRKGDYGYTF. CDR3 sequence (DNA): TGCGCCAGCAGCCAAGATCGGAAGGGCGACTATGGCTACACCTTC.

This clone was found a few times. This chain joins TRBV9 and TRBJ2-3, with D possibly called TRBD1 or TRBD2 (5 bases each). The germline gives CDR1 SGDLS, CDR2 YYNGEE. The germline V and J ends were trimmed by 0 bases and 6 bases, with 11 bases remaining between them. The CDR3 spans 14 residues. In DNA form, the CDR3 reads TGTGCCAGCAGCGTAGGGGGGTTCGGGGATACGCAGTATTTT. This encodes CASSVGGFGDTQYF.

J is TRBJ2-2 and V is TRBV5-1, with 8 bases that match TRBD1. Germline V CDR1 and CDR2: SGHRS, YFSETQ. The CDR3 spans 16 residues. V was pared by 0 bases and J by 3 bases, with 4 bases of the junction left unmatched. For the CDR3, the DNA is TGCGCCAGCAGCTTGGCTCAGGGGGCAGACACCGGGGAGCTGTTTTTT. Translating it yields CASSLAQGADTGELFF.

This chain uses TRBV6-1 with TRBJ2-5; 8 bases line up with TRBD2. Trimming cost V 3 bases and J 1 base; bases outside gene matches: 1. In germline, CDR1 is MNHNS, CDR2 SASEGT. CDR3 length equals 14 residues. The CDR3 nucleotides are TGTGCCAGCAGTGATAGCGGGGCCCAAGAGACCCAGTACTTC. Protein sequence: CASSDSGAQETQYF.

This clone was picked up a small number of times. The V gene is TRBV7-2, the J gene TRBJ1-1, with 9 bases that match TRBD1. Germline CDR1 and CDR2: SGHTA and FQGNSA. Unmatched junction bases numbered 2, after V lost 3 bases and J lost 0 bases. This CDR3 region has 15 residues. CDR3 nucleotide sequence: TGTGCCAGCAGCTTTCGGACAGGGGTGAACACTGAAGCTTTCTTT. Residues: CASSFRTGVNTEAFF.